The T cell receptor beta chain under discussion was sequenced for a study of T cell clones after liver transplantation (dated by TCRdb to between 2018 and 2021). Context from the whole study: ITN030ST, the source of the samples, was a randomized trial that attempted immunosuppression withdrawal within 2 years of liver transplantation. Blood samples were taken pre-transplant, pre-randomization before withdrawal, and post-randomization after full withdrawal or failed withdrawal. Of the eight recipients, a few were HCV-positive, while the remaining recipients had been transplanted for non-autoimmune, non-viral indications. The subjects received no induction therapy and were kept on standard immunosuppression until randomization at 12-24 months post-transplant. To count as tolerant, a recipient had to stay completely off immunosuppression for at least one year without liver enzymes climbing beyond twice the upper limit of normal. A cohort of 8 liver transplant recipients was studied, of whom 3 were classified as tolerant and 5 as non-tolerant. Donor-reactive T cell clones were identified by TCRbeta sequencing after a pre-transplant mixed lymphocyte reaction and then tracked in post-transplant blood. As an antigen-independent comparator for donor-reactive sequences, third party-reactive TCRbeta sequences were also identified from pre-transplant MLRs.

About this clone: Its antigen is not yet known. Base qualities are not at hand, and no much larger clone is one base apart.

Thawed unstimulated PBMCs were stained for CD3, CD4 and CD8 and FACS-sorted into CD3+CD4+ and CD3+CD8+ populations. All 8 studied subjects were randomized to immunosuppression withdrawal. The Qiagen DNeasy Blood and Tissue Kit was used to isolate genomic DNA. CDR1 LNHDA and CDR2 SQIVND are derived from the germline V gene (reference sequence). Compared with germline, V lacks 8 bases and J lacks 2 bases; bases without a gene match: 17. Measured from the cysteine to the phenylalanine, the CDR3 is 18 residues long. Only the CDR3 part of the read is kept: 54 bases, read in frame from the first base. What the authors observed across the whole study: Since no allograft tissue specimens were available, donor-reactive T cells may have migrated into the graft instead of being deleted. Circulating donor-reactive CD4 TCRbeta sequences fell significantly post-transplant in most of the 8 subjects, irrespective of tolerance or HCV status. Donor-reactive sequences declined more than third party-reactive ones, suggesting partial antigen-specific deletion unrelated to withdrawal success. Conclusions were preliminary, limited by small, heterogeneous patient numbers and non-standardized post-transplant time points. After accounting for repertoire turnover, donor-reactive detection was significantly reduced in 7 of 8 subjects for CD4 and 8 of 8 for CD8. In two subjects, low numbers of available donor cells limited the measurable donor-reactive repertoire.

Frozen genomic DNA underwent high-throughput TCRbeta CDR3 sequencing by immunoSEQ, including PCR amplification, mapping, bias correction and internal controls. The authors' analysis ran thus. Productive rearrangements were retained, and unique TCRbeta sequences were defined by the CDR3 nucleotide sequence together with the V and J gene. Donor-reactive sequences required at least 5-fold expansion in CFSE-low cells versus unstimulated pre-transplant cells and at least 0.01% frequency. Minimum frequency thresholds were set for each subject based on the unstimulated sample with the lowest template count, ensuring at least 90% detection power. Jensen-Shannon divergence between the top 1000 TCRbeta sequences post-transplant and pre-transplant was used to measure repertoire turnover. Changes in detection of donor-reactive sequences were tested with two-sided Fisher's exact tests. Sourced from immuneACCESS, this table was stored by TCRdb with only in-frame sequences that have V and J called. A share of the clones is absent; for the studies checked, an unresolved V gene accounts for under half, and the remainder has no known explanation. The V and J calls and clone size come from that table; D and trimming were worked out from the DNA. The sample profile shows 45,000 to 60,000 clones; approximately 70% of them were found once. 2.8% of the sample comes from the top ten.

This TCR came from a human patient who received a liver transplant. After a transplant, some T cells may be of graft donor origin. The V and J segments used are TRBV19 and TRBJ1-5, with 8 bases aligning to TRBD1. Specimen: CD4+ T cells from blood, collected at the approximately 16-month timepoint. The nucleotide sequence reads TGTGCCAGTTCGCCCCAGGACAGGGTCTTACGTGGCAATCAGCCCCAGCATTTT. This encodes CASSPQDRVLRGNQPQHF.